This T cell receptor (beta chain) derives from a study of Graves' ophthalmopathy and Graves' hyperthyroidism. The CDR3 consists of 12 residues. Germline CDR1 reads SGHTA; CDR2 reads FQGNSA. The authors amplified TCR beta CDR3 regions, and they did so from RNA transcripts for repertoire sequencing. RT-PCR with HTBI primers came first, then second-round multiplex PCR. In TCRdb, the multiplex PCR reads were re-called with MiXCR into one record per CDR3 protein. The repertoire holds roughly 60,000 distinct CDR3 sequences, with approximately 50% as singletons. This clonotype was observed a single time. Mismatch with germline at one junction end may stem from a read error.

This receptor was identified in an adult woman with Graves' ophthalmopathy. The J gene is TRBJ2-1, the V gene TRBV7-2; the match to TRBD1 covers 7 bases. Sequenced material: peripheral blood. The CDR3 nucleotides are TGTGCCAACAGCGCGACAGGGAATGAGCGGTTCTTT. Its translation: CANSATGNERFF.